These 23 T cell receptor beta chains were all obtained from the same sample, sequenced in a study of cytomegalovirus exposure and HLA in healthy donors. Both 60 Vbeta primers and 13 Jbeta primers went into the PCR. TCRdb's table, derived via immunoSEQ multiplex PCR, lists solely in-frame clones and lacks some. The top ten hold about 8% of the sample, which has under 200,000 clones, roughly 73% seen once. The specimen was PBMCs. Receptors were obtained from a woman in her thirties or forties in good health and CMV-seropositive.

The genes are TRBV28 and TRBJ1-1; D gene uncertain. The V gene's germline CDR1 is MDHEN and CDR2 SYDVKM. The V gene lost 4 bases and the J gene lost 7 bases, with 7 bases spanning the gap. The CDR3 is made up of 11 amino acids. The CDR3 loop reads CASSSSSEAFF. The CDR3 coding sequence is TGTGCCAGCAGTTCGTCCAGTGAAGCTTTCTTT.

In this sample, this clone turned up once. The chain employs TRBV7-6 and TRBJ2-1, with a possible D match to TRBD1 (5 bases). Germline V gene data show CDR1 as SGHVS and CDR2 as FNYEAQ. The CDR3 has 12 amino acids. Trimming took 2 bases from V and 11 from J, leaving 10 bases between them. This CDR3 is CASSLQGAQQFF. The CDR3 DNA is TGTGCCAGCAGCTTACAGGGCGCCCAGCAGTTCTTC.

This clone showed up just a few times. The chain uses TRBV6-6 and TRBJ2-7; 7 bases are shared with TRBD1. J gave up 5 bases and V 2 bases, and 9 bases lay outside the gene matches. Germline CDR1 is MNHNY and CDR2 is SVGAGI (reference sequence). This CDR3 is built from 15 residues. CDR3: CASSYARTGMDEQYF. CDR3 DNA sequence: TGTGCCAGCAGTTACGCCAGGACAGGTATGGACGAGCAGTACTTC.

V is TRBV19 and J is TRBJ1-2, with 11 bases fitting TRBD1. Germline values: CDR1 LNHDA, CDR2 SQIVND (reference sequence). J gave up 8 bases and V 6 bases, and 8 bases lay outside the gene matches. The CDR3 runs to 14 residues. CDR3 amino acids: CASSSLGQGVGYTF. CDR3 DNA sequence: TGTGCCAGTAGCAGCTTGGGACAGGGGGTCGGCTACACCTTC. Using reference TRBV19 and TRBJ1-2 for the parts outside the CDR3, the full variable domain is DGGITQSPKYLFRKEGQNVTLSCEQNLNHDAMYWYRQDPGQGLRLIYYSQIVNDFQKGDIAEGYSVSREKKESFPLTVTSAQKNPTAFYLCASSSLGQGVGYTFGSGTRLTVV.

V gene TRBV29-1 combines with J gene TRBJ2-5; TRBD2 agrees at 9 bases. The J call may be faulty, since TRBJ2-7 better matches the DNA end. The germline CDR1 and CDR2 sequences are SQVTM and ANQGSEA. This CDR3 has 13 amino acids. The CDR3 sequence: CSVVVAGVHEQYF. CDR3 coding DNA: TGCAGCGTTGTAGTAGCGGGAGTCCACGAGCAGTACTTC.

This sequence joins TRBV4-2 and TRBJ2-1; 8 nucleotides line up with TRBD1. The CDR3 length is 16 residues. Germline V CDR1 and CDR2: LGHNA, YNFKEQ. V shed 4 bases, J shed 5 bases, and the junction held 10 bases outside the gene matches. CDR3 region: CASSPRGQLINNEQFF. The CDR3 nucleotides are TGTGCCAGCAGCCCCAGGGGGCAGCTAATAAACAATGAGCAGTTCTTC.

Only a few counts were recorded for this clone. The chain joins TRBV29-1 to TRBJ1-1; 8 bases map to TRBD1. The CDR3 sequence is 13 residues long. Germline V gene data show CDR1 as SQVTM and CDR2 as ANQGSEA. V shed 7 bases and J 2 bases; nucleotides not matched to a gene: 6. CDR3 residues: CSAGQGGNTEAFF. DNA of the CDR3: TGCAGCGCCGGACAGGGAGGAAACACTGAAGCTTTCTTT.

V gene TRBV13 combines with J gene TRBJ2-2, with 7 bases lining up with TRBD2. The CDR3 length is 18 residues. The germline V gene has CDR1 PRHDT and CDR2 FYEKMQ (reference sequence). V gave up 4 bases and J gave up 3 bases; unmatched junction bases: 14. The CDR3 reads CASSYRRSGIGDTGELFF. CDR3 nucleotide sequence: TGTGCCAGCAGCTACCGGAGGAGCGGGATCGGGGACACCGGGGAGCTGTTTTTT.

CDR3 sequence (DNA): TGTGCCAGCAGTTTAAGGCAGGGGATATACGAGCAGTACTTC. Protein: CASSLRQGIYEQYF. The V call is TRBV28, the J call TRBJ2-7, with TRBD1 as a possible D gene (6 bases). V lost 2 bases, J lost 4 bases, and 12 bases lay in between. Germline CDR1 MDHEN, CDR2 SYDVKM. This CDR3 is 14 amino acids long.

This clone occurred a few times. The chain uses TRBV19 and TRBJ2-2; D not resolved. CDR3 length: 12 amino acids. V was pared by 5 bases and J by 6 bases, with 7 bases between. Germline CDR1 LNHDA, CDR2 SQIVND (reference sequence). DNA for the CDR3: TGTGCCAGTAGTCAATGGCCCGGGGAGCTGTTTTTT. This codes for CASSQWPGELFF. Based on the CDR3 plus reference TRBV19 and TRBJ2-2, the full variable domain is DGGITQSPKYLFRKEGQNVTLSCEQNLNHDAMYWYRQDPGQGLRLIYYSQIVNDFQKGDIAEGYSVSREKKESFPLTVTSAQKNPTAFYLCASSQWPGELFFGEGSRLTVL.

Note on this clone: Other nucleotide sequences from this sample produce the same CDR3. This chain uses TRBV25-1 with TRBJ2-7, with D uncertain. CDR3 length: 14 residues. Trimming cost V 0 bases and J 0 bases, with 6 bases left between them. Germline values: CDR1 MGHDK, CDR2 SYGVNS. CDR3 sequence reads: CASSEYTSSYEQYF. CDR3 nucleotides: TGTGCCAGCAGTGAATACACGAGCTCCTACGAGCAGTACTTC.

The chain has TRBV6-1 and TRBJ2-3; 14 bases fit TRBD2. The V and J ends lost 4 bases and 5 bases, in that order; junction bases with no gene match: 5. This CDR3 is 16 amino acids long. The V gene's germline CDR1 is MNHNS and CDR2 SASEGT. The CDR3 sequence: CASSAGLAGVRDTQYF. Written as DNA, the CDR3 is TGTGCCAGCAGTGCGGGACTAGCGGGAGTCAGAGATACGCAGTATTTT.

The V call is TRBV6-6, the J call TRBJ1-1; 8 bases map to TRBD1. The CDR3 runs to 13 residues. Germline V gene sequence: CDR1 MNHNY, CDR2 SVGAGI (reference sequence). V shed 6 bases, J shed 3 bases, and the junction held 3 bases outside the gene matches. CDR3 sequence (DNA): TGTGCCAGCAGGACAGGGGAGGACACTGAAGCTTTCTTT. It specifies CASRTGEDTEAFF.

In its sample, this clone was seen once. The gene calls are TRBV9 and TRBJ2-1, with 7 bases matching TRBD2. Germline V CDR1 and CDR2: SGDLS, YYNGEE. This CDR3 is built from 15 residues. V dropped 7 bases and J dropped 2; count of bases not matched to a gene: 9. For the CDR3, the DNA is TGTGCCAGCGGCGCGGGGGAGCGAACCTACAATGAGCAGTTCTTC. This translates into CASGAGERTYNEQFF.

This chain connects TRBV9 to TRBJ2-1, with D unclear. Germline V gene data show CDR1 as SGDLS and CDR2 as YYNGEE. This CDR3 spans 15 amino acids. Trimming removed 2 bases from V and 0 bases from J, with 9 bases in between. CDR3 coding DNA: TGTGCCAGCAGCGTTGACTCCAGCTCCTACAATGAGCAGTTCTTC. It is translated as CASSVDSSSYNEQFF.

The genes are TRBV29-1 and TRBJ2-5, with 10 bases identical to TRBD1. The DNA matches TRBJ2-7 better at its end, which makes the J call doubtful. Germline CDR1 and CDR2: SQVTM and ANQGSEA. The CDR3 extends over 13 amino acids. CDR3 residues: CSVVGTGAGEQYF. As DNA, the CDR3 is TGCAGCGTTGTGGGGACAGGGGCAGGCGAGCAGTACTTC.

The chain couples TRBV6-5 to TRBJ2-7, with 12 bases matching TRBD2. Germline values: CDR1 MNHEY, CDR2 SVGAGI. Trimming cost V 6 bases and J 5 bases; bases outside gene matches: 8. The CDR3 extends over 15 amino acids. The CDR3 loop is CASRPSGRVGDEQYF. CDR3 DNA sequence: TGTGCCAGCAGACCTAGCGGGAGGGTTGGTGACGAGCAGTACTTC.

The chain combines TRBV29-1 with TRBJ2-2, with a tentative D call TRBD1 (6 bases). With 6 bases removed from V and 6 bases from J, the gap between germline ends came to 20 bases. The germline V gene encodes CDR1 SQVTM and CDR2 ANQGSEA. The CDR3 totals 15 residues. The CDR3 bases are TGCAGCGTACTTAAGGACAGACGAGGCCCCGGGGAGCTGTTTTTT. Its translation: CSVLKDRRGPGELFF.

The sample holds one count of this clone. This chain connects TRBV5-6 to TRBJ2-3, with TRBD1 matching over 9 bases. Germline V gene sequence: CDR1 SGHDT, CDR2 YYEEEE. J gave up 1 base and V 4 bases, and 4 bases lay outside the gene matches. This CDR3 region has 15 residues. DNA for the CDR3: TGTGCCAGCAGCAGGGGGACAGGGCGCACAGATACGCAGTATTTT. Amino acids: CASSRGTGRTDTQYF.

The CDR3 is CASSLASPSSARGAGRKTQYF. The DNA for the CDR3 is TGTGCCAGCAGCTTAGCCTCCCCCTCAAGCGCTCGGGGGGCGGGACGAAAGACCCAGTACTTC. The chain combines TRBV7-2 with TRBJ2-5; the D gene is possibly TRBD2 (7 bases). The V and J ends lost 0 bases and 6 bases respectively, with 32 bases between them. Germline V lookup: CDR1 SGHTA, CDR2 FQGNSA. The CDR3 is made up of 21 amino acids.

This rearrangement joins TRBV14 to TRBJ2-3, with a possible D match to TRBD1 (5 bases). V lost 6 bases, J lost 4 bases, and 8 bases lay in between. This CDR3 has 12 residues. The V gene's germline CDR1 is SGHDN and CDR2 FVKESK. The CDR3 sequence is CASRQVSDTQYF. The CDR3 region has the DNA TGTGCCAGCAGACAGGTTTCAGATACGCAGTATTTT.

The rearrangement uses TRBV4-2 and TRBJ2-5; D might be TRBD1 (6 bases). Trimming shortened V by 1 base and J by 2 bases, and 11 bases separated the two germline ends. From germline, CDR1 is LGHNA and CDR2 YNFKEQ. This CDR3 has 15 residues. For the CDR3, the DNA is TGTGCCAGCAGCCAAGCCCAGGGACAACAAGAGACCCAGTACTTC. It codes for CASSQAQGQQETQYF.

J is TRBJ2-5 and V is TRBV7-8; D may be TRBD2 (5 bases). This CDR3 is 15 amino acids long. CDR1 and CDR2 from the germline V gene are SGHVS and FQNEAQ. Trimming removed 5 bases from V and 5 bases from J, with 18 bases in between. The CDR3 protein is CASSPTGVKSETQYF. CDR3 nucleotides: TGTGCCAGCAGCCCTACCGGGGTTAAGAGCGAGACCCAGTACTTC.